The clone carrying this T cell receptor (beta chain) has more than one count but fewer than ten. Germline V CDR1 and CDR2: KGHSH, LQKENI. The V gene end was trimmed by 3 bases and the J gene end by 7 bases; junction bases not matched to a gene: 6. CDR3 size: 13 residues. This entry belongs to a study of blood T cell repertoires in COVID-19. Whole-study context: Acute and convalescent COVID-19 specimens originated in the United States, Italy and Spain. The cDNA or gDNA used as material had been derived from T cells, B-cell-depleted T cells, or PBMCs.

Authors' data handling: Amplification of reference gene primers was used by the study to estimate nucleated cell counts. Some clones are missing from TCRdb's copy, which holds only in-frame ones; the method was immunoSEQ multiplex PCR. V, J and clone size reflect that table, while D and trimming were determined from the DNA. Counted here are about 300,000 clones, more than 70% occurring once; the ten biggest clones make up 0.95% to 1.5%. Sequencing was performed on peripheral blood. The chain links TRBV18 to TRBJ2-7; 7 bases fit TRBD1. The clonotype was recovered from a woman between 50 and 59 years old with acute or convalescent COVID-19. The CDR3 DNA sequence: TGTGCCAGCTCACCGGACAGGTCTGCAGAGCAGTACGTC. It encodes CASSPDRSAEQYV.